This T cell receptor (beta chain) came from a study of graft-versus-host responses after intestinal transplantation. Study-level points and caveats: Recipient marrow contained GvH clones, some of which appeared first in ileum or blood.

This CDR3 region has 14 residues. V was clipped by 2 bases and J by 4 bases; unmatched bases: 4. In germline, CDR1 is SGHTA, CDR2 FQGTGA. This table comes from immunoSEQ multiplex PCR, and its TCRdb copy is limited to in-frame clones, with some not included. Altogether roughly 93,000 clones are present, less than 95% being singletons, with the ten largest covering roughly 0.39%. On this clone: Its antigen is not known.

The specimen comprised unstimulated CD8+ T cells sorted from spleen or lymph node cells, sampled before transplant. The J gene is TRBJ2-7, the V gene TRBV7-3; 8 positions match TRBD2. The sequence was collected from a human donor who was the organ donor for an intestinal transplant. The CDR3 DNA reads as TGTGCCAGCAGCTTATTCAGCGGGGGTTACGAGCAGTACTTC. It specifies CASSLFSGGYEQYF.